Presented here are 32 T cell receptor beta chains from one specimen sequenced in a study of blood T cell repertoires in COVID-19. This table comes from immunoSEQ multiplex PCR, and its TCRdb copy is limited to in-frame clones, with some not included. The data hold 150,000 to 200,000 clones, with approximately 79% observed a single time. Sequenced material: peripheral blood. The origin of the receptors is an elderly woman with acute or convalescent COVID-19.

This chain uses TRBV30 with TRBJ2-1, with 7 bases fitting TRBD2. The germline V gene encodes CDR1 GTSNPN and CDR2 SVGIG (reference sequence). The ends lost 1 base at V and 3 bases at J; junction bases unmatched: 6. The CDR3 totals 15 residues. Here the CDR3 reads CAWSERGGLYNEQFF. The CDR3 DNA is TGTGCCTGGAGTGAAAGGGGAGGGCTCTACAATGAGCAGTTCTTC.

J is TRBJ2-1 and V is TRBV28; tentative D call: TRBD2 (5 bases). The V and J ends lost 1 base and 6 bases respectively, with 19 bases between them. CDR1 is MDHEN, CDR2 SYDVKM, per germline. The CDR3 spans 17 residues. Here the CDR3 DNA reads TGTGCCAGCAGTTTATTTGAGGGTGATGTAGCGATCAATGAGCAGTTCTTC. Its protein product is CASSLFEGDVAINEQFF.

V and J are TRBV29-1 and TRBJ2-5, with D maybe TRBD1 (6 bases). The V end lost 4 bases, the J end lost 5 bases, and 29 bases lay between the germline ends. CDR1 is SQVTM, CDR2 ANQGSEA, per germline. This CDR3 comprises 18 residues. Here the CDR3 DNA reads TGCAGCGTTGCCCCCTCAGGGGATCTATGGTCGTCGATGGAGACCCAGTACTTC. It encodes CSVAPSGDLWSSMETQYF.

In its sample, this clone was seen a few times. V gene TRBV11-1 combines with J gene TRBJ2-7; D is ambiguous. The germline V and J ends were trimmed by 4 bases and 5 bases, with 9 bases remaining between them. The CDR3 is 12 residues long. The germline V gene encodes CDR1 SGHAT and CDR2 FQDESV (reference sequence). CDR3 in amino acids: CASSWSRDEQYF. CDR3 DNA sequence: TGTGCCAGCAGCTGGTCACGGGACGAGCAGTACTTC.

This clone was counted once. This chain joins TRBV5-4 and TRBJ1-2; the D is unclear. CDR1 and CDR2 from the germline V gene are SGHNT and YYREEE (reference sequence). Trimming stripped 5 bases from V and 2 bases from J, with 10 bases between. The CDR3 covers 13 residues. The CDR3 DNA sequence: TGTGCCAGCAGGGTTTCGGGAAACTATGGCTACACCTTC. Protein product: CASRVSGNYGYTF.

The chain links TRBV29-1 to TRBJ2-7; possibly TRBD1 for D (6 bases). Looked up from germline, CDR1 is SQVTM and CDR2 is ANQGSEA. The CDR3 spans 13 residues. The ends were cut back, 4 bases at V and 4 bases at J, with 14 bases in the middle. The CDR3 here is CSVVGAGKYEQYF. The CDR3 DNA reads TGCAGCGTTGTGGGGGCAGGCAAGTACGAGCAGTACTTC.

The CDR3 loop reads CASCSAREGNTEAFF. CDR3 in DNA: TGTGCCAGCTGTAGTGCTAGGGAGGGGAACACTGAAGCTTTCTTT. J is TRBJ1-1 and V is TRBV28; D ambiguous. The germline CDR1 and CDR2 sequences are MDHEN and SYDVKM. The CDR3 runs to 15 residues. Between the trimmed V and J ends, which lost 8 bases and 1 base, there was a span of 17 bases. Looking up the rest from reference TRBV28 and TRBJ1-1 gives the full variable domain: DVKVTQSSRYLVKRTGEKVFLECVQDMDHENMFWYRQDPGLGLRLIYFSYDVKMKEKGDIPEGYSVSREKKERFSLILESASTNQTSMYLCASCSAREGNTEAFFGQGTRLTVV.

V is TRBV4-1 and J is TRBJ2-7; maybe TRBD1 (6 bases). The CDR3 extends over 14 amino acids. Germline lookup yields CDR1 MGHRA and CDR2 YSYEKL. Trimming took 6 bases from V and 4 from J, leaving 16 bases between them. DNA of the CDR3: TGCGCCAGCAGTTACCAAGCTACAGGGTACGAGCAGTACTTC. Its protein is CASSYQATGYEQYF.

The genes are TRBV6-2 or TRBV6-3 and TRBJ1-1, with no clear D. Germline V gene lookup returns CDR1 MNHEY and CDR2 SVGEGT. The CDR3 consists of 14 residues. The ends were cut back, 2 bases at V and 6 bases at J, with 13 bases in the middle. The CDR3 DNA reads as TGTGCCAGCAGTTACCGAGGGAGGAGTGCTGAAGCTTTCTTT. It translates to CASSYRGRSAEAFF.

The V and J genes are TRBV28 and TRBJ2-3; D gene uncertain. The length of the CDR3 is 14 residues. Looked up from germline, CDR1 is MDHEN and CDR2 is SYDVKM. V lost 1 base, J lost 3 bases, and 8 bases lay in between. The CDR3: CASSLSPITDTQYF. Here the CDR3 DNA reads TGTGCCAGCAGTTTATCCCCCATTACAGATACGCAGTATTTT.

V usage is TRBV29-1 and J usage is TRBJ2-2; possible D gene TRBD1, 6 bases. Germline CDR1 and CDR2: SQVTM and ANQGSEA. The CDR3 spans 15 residues. Trimming took 5 bases from V and 6 from J, leaving 19 bases between them. Written as DNA, the CDR3 is TGCAGCGTTCGAGGTTACAAAGGACAGTCCGGGGAGCTGTTTTTT. It encodes CSVRGYKGQSGELFF.

The rearrangement joins TRBV5-1 to TRBJ2-2; TRBD2 aligns across 8 bases. J gave up 7 bases and V 1 base, and 6 bases lay outside the gene matches. This CDR3 is 15 amino acids long. From germline, CDR1 is SGHRS and CDR2 YFSETQ. As DNA, the CDR3 is TGCGCCAGCAGCTTGTTGGCGGGAGGTGGCGGGGAGCTGTTTTTT. It codes for CASSLLAGGGGELFF.

This chain joins TRBV6-2 or TRBV6-3 and TRBJ2-5; maybe TRBD2 (6 bases). The ends were cut back, 2 bases at V and 6 bases at J, with 16 bases in the middle. Germline V gene sequence: CDR1 MNHEY, CDR2 SVGEGT. CDR3 length: 15 amino acids. The CDR3 loop reads CASSYGRESKKTQYF. The CDR3, as DNA: TGTGCCAGCAGTTACGGGCGGGAAAGCAAGAAGACCCAGTACTTC.

V and J are TRBV11-2 and TRBJ2-7, with 9 bases matching TRBD1. CDR1 is SGHAT and CDR2 is FQNNGV in the germline V gene. The CDR3 covers 13 residues. The trim removed 7 bases at V and 6 bases at J, leaving 7 bases unmatched. The CDR3 bases are TGTGCCAGCAACGGACAGGGGCTTGGCGAGCAGTACTTC. Protein sequence: CASNGQGLGEQYF.

This clone was found once. The rearrangement links TRBV28 to TRBJ1-5, with 9 bases matching TRBD1. Germline V gene lookup returns CDR1 MDHEN and CDR2 SYDVKM. V lost 4 bases and J lost 4; bases outside the gene matches: 5. This CDR3 region has 15 residues. CDR3 protein: CASSSPGQGNQPQHF. In nucleotides, the CDR3 is TGTGCCAGCAGTTCCCCGGGACAGGGAAATCAGCCCCAGCATTTT.

This clone was found a few times. V is TRBV27 and J is TRBJ2-1; a weak D match, TRBD2 (6 bases). Germline loops: CDR1 MNHEY, CDR2 SMNVEV (reference sequence). Trimming took off 6 bases at V and 0 bases at J, with 15 bases between the two ends. The length of the CDR3 is 16 residues. The CDR3 DNA sequence: TGTGCCAGCAGCCCTAATAGCGGTACCTCCTACAATGAGCAGTTCTTC. Translated: CASSPNSGTSYNEQFF.

Here the CDR3 DNA reads TGTGCCAGCAGCCCGACAGGGTCCTCCCCAGATACGCAGTATTTT. This sequence encodes CASSPTGSSPDTQYF. This chain joins TRBV9 and TRBJ2-3; 7 bases map to TRBD1. The CDR3 has 15 amino acids. Germline V CDR1 and CDR2: SGDLS, YYNGEE. The V gene end was trimmed by 4 bases and the J gene end by 4 bases; junction bases not matched to a gene: 9.

The rearrangement links TRBV14 to TRBJ2-7; TRBD2 might be the D (5 bases). Germline values: CDR1 SGHDN, CDR2 FVKESK. The CDR3 runs to 13 residues. V was pared by 0 bases and J by 6 bases, with 9 bases between. The CDR3 spells CASSQERELEQYF. Here the CDR3 DNA reads TGTGCCAGCAGCCAAGAGAGGGAGCTCGAGCAGTACTTC.

V usage is TRBV11-2 and J usage is TRBJ2-7, with D maybe TRBD2 (5 bases). Germline V gene lookup returns CDR1 SGHAT and CDR2 FQNNGV. CDR3 length equals 12 residues. V dropped 0 bases and J dropped 11 bases, with 11 bases sitting between them. CDR3 bases: TGTGCCAGCAGCTTAGATCCCCGGGAAAAGTACTTC. It is translated as CASSLDPREKYF.

The CDR3 nucleotides are TGCAGCGTAGGACAGATCCAAGAGACCCAGTACTTC. Its translation: CSVGQIQETQYF. J is TRBJ2-5 and V is TRBV29-1; perhaps TRBD1 as D (6 bases). V was pared by 6 bases and J by 1 base, with 9 bases between. This CDR3 has 12 amino acids. Germline V gene sequence: CDR1 SQVTM, CDR2 ANQGSEA.

The chain carries TRBV11-3 and TRBJ2-3, with 12 positions matching TRBD2. CDR3 length: 15 residues. Germline CDR1 and CDR2: SGHNT and YENEEA. The trim removed 5 bases at V and 3 bases at J, leaving 3 bases unmatched. The CDR3 sequence: CASSPGTSGTDTQYF. DNA of the CDR3: TGTGCCAGCAGCCCCGGGACTAGCGGGACAGATACGCAGTATTTT.

The rearrangement joins TRBV19 to TRBJ2-1; 9 bases align to TRBD2. The CDR3 contains 17 residues. V was clipped by 3 bases and J by 5 bases; unmatched bases: 11. Per germline, CDR1 LNHDA and CDR2 SQIVND (reference sequence). Here the CDR3 DNA reads TGTGCCAGTAGTATTGGTTACGCGGGAGGGCACAACAATGAGCAGTTCTTC. It encodes CASSIGYAGGHNNEQFF.

This sequence joins TRBV18 and TRBJ2-4; 7 positions agree with TRBD1. The CDR3 spans 17 residues. The V gene end was trimmed by 0 bases and the J gene end by 1 base; junction bases not matched to a gene: 6. Germline V gene lookup returns CDR1 KGHSH and CDR2 LQKENI. The CDR3 DNA reads as TGTGCCAGCTCACCACCAAATAAGGGGGCGGCCAAAAACATTCAGTACTTC. Translated, it gives CASSPPNKGAAKNIQYF.

The rearrangement joins TRBV19 to TRBJ1-4; the D gene is possibly TRBD1 (5 bases). The CDR3 loop spans 16 amino acids. V was pared by 8 bases and J by 0 bases, with 16 bases between. Per the germline V gene, CDR1 is LNHDA and CDR2 is SQIVND (reference sequence). CDR3 region: CASSYRPRATNEKLFF. DNA for the CDR3: TGTGCCAGTTCCTACCGACCCAGGGCAACTAATGAAAAACTGTTTTTT.

This chain connects TRBV30 to TRBJ1-1, with a tentative D call TRBD1 (6 bases). Germline CDR1 reads GTSNPN; CDR2 reads SVGIG (reference sequence). This CDR3 has 15 amino acids. V lost 8 bases and J 4 bases, leaving 23 bases between the germline ends. CDR3 sequence: CALQTGSSTGTEAFF. CDR3 coding DNA: TGTGCCCTGCAAACAGGGTCCTCTACGGGCACTGAAGCTTTCTTT.

This chain connects TRBV3-1 (or the pseudogene TRBV3-2) to TRBJ1-2; D unresolved. The CDR3 sequence is 14 residues long. Germline-derived CDR1 and CDR2 are LGHDT and YNNKEL (reference sequence). Trimming took off 7 bases at V and 2 bases at J, with 14 bases between the two ends. The CDR3 bases are TGTGCCAGCACCCATTCGCAGATAAACTATGGCTACACCTTC. Translating gives CASTHSQINYGYTF.

This rearrangement joins TRBV19 to TRBJ1-1; 10 nucleotides align to TRBD1. This CDR3 contains 14 residues. After removal of 7 bases from V and 4 bases from J, the junction contained 6 bases not matched to a gene. Germline loops: CDR1 LNHDA, CDR2 SQIVND (reference sequence). The CDR3 DNA follows: TGTGCCAGTAAAGGACAGGGGGGAATCACTGAAGCTTTCTTT. Translating it yields CASKGQGGITEAFF.

This chain joins TRBV1 and TRBJ2-5; no check of the table's D call, TRBD2, against the DNA was made. TRBV1 is a pseudogene locus. The CDR3 has 16 residues. The CDR3 sequence is CTSSQDGRLGQETQYF. CDR3 nucleotides: TGCACCAGCAGCCAAGATGGGCGACTAGGCCAAGAGACCCAGTACTTC.

This chain connects TRBV28 to TRBJ2-7; TRBD2 aligns across 11 bases. CDR1 is MDHEN, CDR2 SYDVKM, per germline. J lost 3 bases, V lost 3 bases, and 10 bases had no gene match. This CDR3 contains 17 residues. The CDR3: CASSFGGLAGGLYEQYF. For the CDR3, the DNA is TGTGCCAGCAGTTTTGGGGGTTTAGCGGGAGGGCTCTACGAGCAGTACTTC.

The chain has TRBV27 and TRBJ2-7, with D perhaps matching TRBD1 (6 bases). CDR1 is MNHEY and CDR2 is SMNVEV in the germline V gene (reference sequence). With 7 bases removed from V and 2 bases from J, the gap between germline ends came to 15 bases. The CDR3 is 14 amino acids. The CDR3 spells CASKLATGAYEQYF. For the CDR3, the DNA is TGTGCCAGCAAACTCGCGACAGGAGCCTACGAGCAGTACTTC.

The chain combines TRBV28 with TRBJ1-1, with D perhaps matching TRBD1 (6 bases). This CDR3 is built from 16 residues. The germline V gene has CDR1 MDHEN and CDR2 SYDVKM. V lost 6 bases and J 1 base, leaving 18 bases between the germline ends. For the CDR3, the DNA is TGTGCCAGCAGCTCCGGGACATTCGATTCGAACACTGAAGCTTTCTTT. It encodes CASSSGTFDSNTEAFF.

The J gene is TRBJ1-5, the V gene TRBV6-2 or TRBV6-3; D perhaps matches TRBD1 (5 bases). Germline assignment: CDR1 MNHEY and CDR2 SVGEGT. The CDR3 loop spans 12 amino acids. Trimming took 6 bases from V and 10 from J, leaving 13 bases between them. The CDR3 region has the DNA TGTGCCAGCAGCCCTGGACACCTACCCCAGCATTTT. This codes for CASSPGHLPQHF.